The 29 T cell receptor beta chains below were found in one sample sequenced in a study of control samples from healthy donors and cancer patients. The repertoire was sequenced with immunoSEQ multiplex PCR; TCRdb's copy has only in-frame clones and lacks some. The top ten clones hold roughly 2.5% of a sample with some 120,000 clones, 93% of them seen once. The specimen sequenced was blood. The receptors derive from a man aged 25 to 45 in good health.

This chain's CDR3 is CASSYKVTGQPQHF. DNA for the CDR3: TGTGCCAGCAGTTACAAGGTTACGGGTCAGCCCCAGCATTTT. The rearrangement links TRBV6-5 to TRBJ1-5; D remains unclear. CDR1 and CDR2 (germline): MNHEY, SVGAGI. Between the trimmed V and J ends, which lost 2 bases and 6 bases, there was a span of 11 bases. This CDR3 region has 14 residues.

DNA of the CDR3: TGTGCCAGCACCCTGGGATGGGACAGCAAAGAGACCCAGTACTTC. It is translated as CASTLGWDSKETQYF. The genes are TRBV9 and TRBJ2-5, with TRBD1 matching 7 bases. CDR1 and CDR2 (germline): SGDLS, YYNGEE. This CDR3 is built from 15 residues. J lost 3 bases, V lost 6 bases, and 11 bases had no gene match.

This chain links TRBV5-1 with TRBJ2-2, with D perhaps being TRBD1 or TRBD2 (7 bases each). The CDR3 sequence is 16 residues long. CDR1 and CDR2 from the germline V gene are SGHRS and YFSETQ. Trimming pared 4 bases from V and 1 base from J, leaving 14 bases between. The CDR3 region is CASSVTGRVNTGELFF. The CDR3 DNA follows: TGCGCCAGCAGCGTGACAGGGAGGGTGAACACCGGGGAGCTGTTTTTT.

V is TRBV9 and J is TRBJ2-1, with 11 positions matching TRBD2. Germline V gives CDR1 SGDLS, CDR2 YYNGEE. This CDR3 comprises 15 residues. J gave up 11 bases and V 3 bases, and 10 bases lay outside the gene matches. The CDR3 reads CASSGLAGGGGKQFF. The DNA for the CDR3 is TGTGCCAGCAGCGGGCTAGCGGGGGGAGGGGGAAAGCAGTTCTTC.

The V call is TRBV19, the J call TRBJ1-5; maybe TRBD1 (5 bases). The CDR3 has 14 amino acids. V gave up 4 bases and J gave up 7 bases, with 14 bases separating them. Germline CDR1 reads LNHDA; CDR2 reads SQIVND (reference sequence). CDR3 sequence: CASSTLGGGQPQHF. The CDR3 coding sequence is TGTGCCAGTAGTACGCTTGGGGGAGGCCAGCCCCAGCATTTT.

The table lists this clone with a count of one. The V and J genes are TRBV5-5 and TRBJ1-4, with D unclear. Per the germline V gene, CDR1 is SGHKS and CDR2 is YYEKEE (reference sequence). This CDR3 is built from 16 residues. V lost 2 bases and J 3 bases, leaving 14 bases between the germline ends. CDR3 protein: CASSLGGNRANEKLFF. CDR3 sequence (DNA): TGTGCCAGCAGCTTAGGCGGAAACAGAGCTAATGAAAAACTGTTTTTT.

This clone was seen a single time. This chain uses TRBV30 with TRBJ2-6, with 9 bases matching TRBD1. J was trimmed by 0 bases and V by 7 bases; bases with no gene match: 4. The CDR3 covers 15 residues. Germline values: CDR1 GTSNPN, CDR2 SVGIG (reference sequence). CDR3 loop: CALGQGHSGANVLTF. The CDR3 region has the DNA TGTGCCTTGGGACAGGGACACTCTGGGGCCAACGTCCTGACTTTC.

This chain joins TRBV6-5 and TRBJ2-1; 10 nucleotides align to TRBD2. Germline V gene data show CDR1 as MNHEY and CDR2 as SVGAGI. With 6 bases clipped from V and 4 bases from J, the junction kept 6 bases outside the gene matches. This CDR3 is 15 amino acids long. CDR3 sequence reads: CASRFSGGPYNEQFF. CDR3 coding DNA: TGTGCCAGCAGATTTAGCGGGGGGCCTTACAATGAGCAGTTCTTC.

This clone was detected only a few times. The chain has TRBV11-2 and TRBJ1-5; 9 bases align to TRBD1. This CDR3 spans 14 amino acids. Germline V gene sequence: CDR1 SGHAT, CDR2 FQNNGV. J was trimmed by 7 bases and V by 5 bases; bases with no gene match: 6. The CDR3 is CASSQGQGHQPQHF. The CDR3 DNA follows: TGTGCCAGCAGCCAGGGACAGGGACACCAGCCCCAGCATTTT.

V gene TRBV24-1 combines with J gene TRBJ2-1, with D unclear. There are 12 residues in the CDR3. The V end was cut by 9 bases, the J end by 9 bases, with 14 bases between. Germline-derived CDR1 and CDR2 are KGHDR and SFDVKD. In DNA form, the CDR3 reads TGTGCCACCGAGGCAGGCCCTTCTGAGCAGTTCTTC. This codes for CATEAGPSEQFF.

CDR3 bases: TGTGCCAGCAGCATAACATACAGGGACACCATATATTTT. As protein: CASSITYRDTIYF. V gene TRBV5-5 combines with J gene TRBJ1-3, with D possibly matching TRBD1 (6 bases). V shed 4 bases and J shed 8 bases, with 13 bases lying between them. Germline CDR1 SGHKS, CDR2 YYEKEE (reference sequence). The CDR3 loop spans 13 amino acids. The full variable domain, with the rest looked up from reference TRBV5-5 and TRBJ1-3, is DAGVTQSPTHLIKTRGQQVTLRCSPISGHKSVSWYQQVLGQGPQFIFQYYEKEERGRGNFPDRFSARQFPNYSSELNVNALLLGDSALYLCASSITYRDTIYFGEGSWLTVV.

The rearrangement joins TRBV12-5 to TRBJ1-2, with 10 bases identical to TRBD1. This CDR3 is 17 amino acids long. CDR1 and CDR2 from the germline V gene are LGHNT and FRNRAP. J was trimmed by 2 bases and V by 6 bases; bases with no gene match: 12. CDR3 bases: TGTGCTAGTGGGACCGGGACAGGGGAAGTGAGGAACTATGGCTACACCTTC. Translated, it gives CASGTGTGEVRNYGYTF.

CDR3 in amino acids: CASSFPSSDGTQYF. The DNA of the CDR3 is TGCGCCAGCAGCTTTCCCAGCTCTGACGGGACCCAGTACTTC. The J gene is TRBJ2-5, the V gene TRBV5-1, with D hard to call. This CDR3 region has 14 residues. The V gene lost 2 bases and the J gene lost 7 bases, with 15 bases spanning the gap. From germline, CDR1 is SGHRS and CDR2 YFSETQ.

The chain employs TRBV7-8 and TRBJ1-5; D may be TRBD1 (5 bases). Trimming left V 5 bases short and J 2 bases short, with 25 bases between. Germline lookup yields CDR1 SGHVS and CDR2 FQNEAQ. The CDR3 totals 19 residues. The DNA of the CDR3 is TGTGCCAGCAGCCAGGCCGGGACTAACATATTAGACGGCAATCAGCCCCAGCATTTT. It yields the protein CASSQAGTNILDGNQPQHF.

This CDR3 is CSASRGRDTEAFF. The DNA for the CDR3 is TGCAGTGCTAGTAGGGGTAGAGACACTGAAGCTTTCTTT. The rearrangement joins TRBV20-1 to TRBJ1-1; maybe TRBD1 (5 bases). The CDR3 spans 13 residues. V was cut by 3 bases and J by 3 bases, with 11 bases left in between. The germline V gene encodes CDR1 DFQATT and CDR2 SNEGSKA (reference sequence).

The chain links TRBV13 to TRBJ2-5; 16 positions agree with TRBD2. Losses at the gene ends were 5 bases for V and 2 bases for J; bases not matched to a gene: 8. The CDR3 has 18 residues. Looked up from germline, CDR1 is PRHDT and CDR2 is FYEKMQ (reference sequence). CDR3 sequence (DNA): TGTGCCAGCAGCCCCGGGACTAGCGGGGGGGTTGGGCAAGAGACCCAGTACTTC. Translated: CASSPGTSGGVGQETQYF. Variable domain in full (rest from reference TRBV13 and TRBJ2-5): AAGVIQSPRHLIKEKRETATLKCYPIPRHDTVYWYQQGPGQDPQFLISFYEKMQSDKGSIPDRFSAQQFSDYHSELNMSSLELGDSALYFCASSPGTSGGVGQETQYFGPGTRLLVL.

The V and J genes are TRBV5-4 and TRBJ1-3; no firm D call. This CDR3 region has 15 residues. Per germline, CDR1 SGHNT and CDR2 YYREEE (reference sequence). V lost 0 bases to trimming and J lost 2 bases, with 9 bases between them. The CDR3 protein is CASSLASGTGNTIYF. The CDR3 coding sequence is TGTGCCAGCAGCTTGGCCTCTGGGACTGGAAACACCATATATTTT.

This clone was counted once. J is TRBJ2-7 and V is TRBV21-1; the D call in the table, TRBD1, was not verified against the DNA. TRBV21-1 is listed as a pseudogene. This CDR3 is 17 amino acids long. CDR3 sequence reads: CASKGTEHPGQSYEQYV. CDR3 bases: TGTGCCAGCAAAGGCACCGAACATCCGGGACAGAGTTACGAGCAGTACGTC.

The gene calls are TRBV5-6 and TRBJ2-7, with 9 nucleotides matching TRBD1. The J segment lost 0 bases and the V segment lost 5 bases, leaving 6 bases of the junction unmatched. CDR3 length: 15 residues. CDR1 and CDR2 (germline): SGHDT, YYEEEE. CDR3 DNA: TGTGCCAGCAGTGGGACAGGGACTTTCTCCTACGAGCAGTACTTC. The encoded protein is CASSGTGTFSYEQYF. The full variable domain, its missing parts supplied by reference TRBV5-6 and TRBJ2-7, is DAGVTQSPTHLIKTRGQQVTLRCSPKSGHDTVSWYQQALGQGPQFIFQYYEEEERQRGNFPDRFSGHQFPNYSSELNVNALLLGDSALYLCASSGTGTFSYEQYFGPGTRLTVT.

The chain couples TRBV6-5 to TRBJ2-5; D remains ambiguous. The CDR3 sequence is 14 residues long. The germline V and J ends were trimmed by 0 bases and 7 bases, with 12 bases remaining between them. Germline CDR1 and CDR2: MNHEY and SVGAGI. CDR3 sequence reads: CASSYSSPGGTQYF. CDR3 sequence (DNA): TGTGCCAGCAGTTACTCGAGCCCCGGTGGGACCCAGTACTTC.

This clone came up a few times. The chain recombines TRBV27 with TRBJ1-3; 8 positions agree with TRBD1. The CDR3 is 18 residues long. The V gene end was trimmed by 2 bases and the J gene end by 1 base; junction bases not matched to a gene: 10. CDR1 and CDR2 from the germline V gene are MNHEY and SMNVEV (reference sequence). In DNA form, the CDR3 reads TGTGCCAGCAGTTTAAGGGGGCCAGGGGGCATTTCTGGAAACACCATATATTTT. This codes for CASSLRGPGGISGNTIYF.

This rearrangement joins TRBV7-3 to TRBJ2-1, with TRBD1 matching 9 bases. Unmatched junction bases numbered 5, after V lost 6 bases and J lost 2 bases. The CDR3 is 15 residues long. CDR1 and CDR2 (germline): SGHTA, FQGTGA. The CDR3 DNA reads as TGTGCCAGCAGTGTTGGGACAGGGACCTACAATGAGCAGTTCTTC. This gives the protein CASSVGTGTYNEQFF.

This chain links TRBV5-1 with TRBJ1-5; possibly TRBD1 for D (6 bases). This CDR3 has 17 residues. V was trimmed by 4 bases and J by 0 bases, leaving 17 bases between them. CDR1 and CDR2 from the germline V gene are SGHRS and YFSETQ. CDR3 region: CASSPGGGQSSNQPQHF. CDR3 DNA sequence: TGCGCCAGCAGCCCGGGGGGCGGACAGTCTAGCAATCAGCCCCAGCATTTT.

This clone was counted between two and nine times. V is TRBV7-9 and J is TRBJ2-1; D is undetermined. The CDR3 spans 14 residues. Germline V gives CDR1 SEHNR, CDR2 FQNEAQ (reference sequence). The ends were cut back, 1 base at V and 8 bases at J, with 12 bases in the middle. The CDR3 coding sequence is TGTGCCAGCAGCTTAGAGGCCCAAGCCCATGAGCAGTTCTTC. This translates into CASSLEAQAHEQFF.

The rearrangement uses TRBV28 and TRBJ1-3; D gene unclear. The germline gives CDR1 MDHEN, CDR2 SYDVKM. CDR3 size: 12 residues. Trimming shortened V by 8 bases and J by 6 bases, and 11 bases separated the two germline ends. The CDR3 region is CASGRSSNTIYF. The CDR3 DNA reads TGTGCCAGCGGACGATCCTCAAACACCATATATTTT.

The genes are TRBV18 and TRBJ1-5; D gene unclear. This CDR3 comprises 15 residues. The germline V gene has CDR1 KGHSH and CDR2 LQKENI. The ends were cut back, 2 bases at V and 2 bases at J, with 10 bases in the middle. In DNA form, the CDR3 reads TGTGCCAGCTCACCAGAGAGGTCGGGCAATCAGCCCCAGCATTTT. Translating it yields CASSPERSGNQPQHF.

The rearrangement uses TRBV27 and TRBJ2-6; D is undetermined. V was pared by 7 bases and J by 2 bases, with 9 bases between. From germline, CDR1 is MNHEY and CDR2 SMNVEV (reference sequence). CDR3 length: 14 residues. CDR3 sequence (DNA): TGTGCCAGCACCTTAACCCCTGGGGCCAACGTCCTGACTTTC. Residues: CASTLTPGANVLTF.

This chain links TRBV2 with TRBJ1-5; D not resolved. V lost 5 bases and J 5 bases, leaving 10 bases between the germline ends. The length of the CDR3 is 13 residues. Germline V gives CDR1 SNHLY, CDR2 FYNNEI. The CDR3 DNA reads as TGTGCCAGCAGTTCTCGGGGATATCAGCCCCAGCATTTT. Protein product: CASSSRGYQPQHF.

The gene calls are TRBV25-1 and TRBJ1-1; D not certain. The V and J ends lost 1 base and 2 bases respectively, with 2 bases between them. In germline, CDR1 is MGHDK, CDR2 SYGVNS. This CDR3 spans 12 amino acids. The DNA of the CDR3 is TGTGCCAGCAGTGAATTTAACACTGAAGCTTTCTTT. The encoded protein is CASSEFNTEAFF.